The 32 T cell receptor beta chains listed next were all sequenced from one sample in a study of T-cell memory formation after mild COVID-19. One entry per CDR3 protein results from TCRdb running MiXCR on the 5' RACE reads. The sample shows more than 450,000 distinct CDR3 sequences, about a sixth of them seen only once. The material sequenced was PBMCs or a T cell subset sorted from them (not recorded which). The receptor set was obtained from an adult woman who had mild COVID-19 (a few samples of this study predate the infection). Cell type and time point are not known.

The V and J genes are TRBV21-1 and TRBJ1-5; the tabulated D call, TRBD1, remains unverified against the DNA. TRBV21-1 is classified as a pseudogene. The CDR3 sequence is 14 residues long. The CDR3 sequence: CASSPPVGDQPQHF. CDR3 nucleotides: TGTGCCAGCAGCCCGCCCGTGGGGGATCAGCCCCAGCATTTT.

V is TRBV15 and J is TRBJ2-1; 15 nucleotides agree with TRBD2. With 0 bases clipped from V and 4 bases from J, the junction kept 7 bases outside the gene matches. The CDR3 spans 19 residues. CDR1 and CDR2 from the germline V gene are LNHNV and YYDKDF (reference sequence). In nucleotides, the CDR3 is TGTGCCACCAGCAGAGAATCGGGACTAGCGGGGGGCTATTACAATGAGCAGTTCTTC. Translated: CATSRESGLAGGYYNEQFF. The full variable domain, rest sourced from reference TRBV15 and TRBJ2-1, is DAMVIQNPRYQVTQFGKPVTLSCSQTLNHNVMYWYQQKSSQAPKLLFHYYDKDFNNEADTPDNFQSRRPNTSFCFLDIRSPGLGDTAMYLCATSRESGLAGGYYNEQFFGPGTRLTVL.

This clonotype was observed a few times. The V gene is TRBV6-6, the J gene TRBJ2-1; 12 bases align to TRBD2. V lost 0 bases to trimming and J lost 7 bases; unmatched junction nucleotides: 13. Germline V gene sequence: CDR1 MNHNY, CDR2 SVGAGI (reference sequence). The CDR3 totals 19 residues. CDR3 in DNA: TGTGCCAGCAGTTACTCGAGCCTAGCGGGGGGGCCTTCCAAGAATGAGCAGTTCTTC. It is translated as CASSYSSLAGGPSKNEQFF.

This clonotype came up a few times. This chain links TRBV7-2 with TRBJ1-2; D is perhaps TRBD1 (5 bases). Per the germline V gene, CDR1 is SGHTA and CDR2 is FQGNSA. The CDR3 has 14 residues. V was clipped by 3 bases and J by 3 bases, with 11 bases between them. CDR3 sequence: CASSFGGIDYGYTF. The CDR3 region has the DNA TGTGCCAGCAGCTTCGGGGGGATCGACTATGGCTACACCTTC.

In the case of this clonotype: Sequence at one end of the junction differs from germline and may be a read error. The chain is built from TRBV3-1 and TRBJ1-5; no firm D call. In germline, CDR1 is LGHDT, CDR2 YNNKEL (reference sequence). CDR3 length equals 13 residues. For the CDR3, the DNA is TGTGCCACCAGCCAAGACGTCATTCGGACCCAGCTGTTT. This codes for CATSQDVIRTQLF.

V and J are TRBV6-5 and TRBJ1-1; D not certain. The CDR3 has 12 residues. In germline, CDR1 is MNHEY, CDR2 SVGAGI. Trimming removed 3 bases from V and 7 bases from J, with 9 bases in between. The CDR3 DNA is TGTGCCAGCAGTTATCGCCACGGTGAAGCTTTCTTT. Protein product: CASSYRHGEAFF.

This clonotype came up a few times. The rearrangement uses TRBV12-3 or TRBV12-4 and TRBJ1-1, with a possible D match to TRBD1 (5 bases). CDR3 length: 12 amino acids. Trimming shortened V by 6 bases and J by 6 bases, and 11 bases separated the two germline ends. CDR3 residues: CASSSGWAEAFF. The CDR3 DNA sequence: TGTGCCAGCAGCTCAGGGTGGGCTGAAGCTTTCTTT.

This clonotype was detected a few times. The chain joins TRBV12-3 or TRBV12-4 to TRBJ1-3, with 7 bases fitting TRBD1. After removal of 6 bases from V and 0 bases from J, the junction contained 5 bases not matched to a gene. CDR3 size: 15 residues. The chain's CDR3 is CASRRQGHSGNTIYF. The DNA of the CDR3 is TGTGCCAGCAGACGACAGGGACACTCTGGAAACACCATATATTTT.

J is TRBJ2-7 and V is TRBV25-1; D is unresolved. With 2 bases removed from V and 4 bases from J, the gap between germline ends came to 12 bases. The CDR3 has 14 residues. Germline V gene sequence: CDR1 MGHDK, CDR2 SYGVNS. CDR3 in amino acids: CASSERFLGYEQYF. CDR3 nucleotide sequence: TGTGCCAGCAGTGAACGTTTCTTGGGATACGAGCAGTACTTC.

The rearrangement joins TRBV12-3 or TRBV12-4 to TRBJ2-2; perhaps TRBD1 as D (5 bases). The V end lost 10 bases, the J end lost 2 bases, and 17 bases lay between the germline ends. The CDR3 is 15 residues long. For the CDR3, the DNA is TGTGCCACCATTGCAGGGTCCGGAAACACCGGGGAGCTGTTTTTT. This gives the protein CATIAGSGNTGELFF.

V usage is TRBV4-1 and J usage is TRBJ1-2; no definite D call. V was clipped by 0 bases and J by 4 bases, with 12 bases between them. The CDR3 extends over 15 amino acids. Germline V gene lookup returns CDR1 MGHRA and CDR2 YSYEKL. CDR3 residues: CASSQDGHGPYGYTF. The CDR3 DNA reads as TGCGCCAGCAGCCAAGATGGTCATGGTCCCTATGGCTACACCTTC.

V is TRBV5-1 and J is TRBJ2-7, with TRBD1 matching over 8 bases. The CDR3 contains 17 residues. The V and J ends lost 2 bases and 2 bases, in that order; junction bases with no gene match: 12. Germline V CDR1 and CDR2: SGHRS, YFSETQ. The CDR3 loop reads CASSFLNVRTGTYEQYF. The CDR3 DNA sequence: TGCGCCAGCAGCTTCCTAAACGTGAGGACAGGGACCTACGAGCAGTACTTC.

The genes are TRBV29-1 and TRBJ1-2, with 7 bases aligning to TRBD1. The germline CDR1 and CDR2 sequences are SQVTM and ANQGSEA. This CDR3 spans 15 amino acids. V dropped 6 bases and J dropped 3; count of bases not matched to a gene: 13. CDR3 residues: CSVAMLLTGDYGYTF. CDR3 in DNA: TGCAGCGTGGCTATGTTACTTACAGGGGACTATGGCTACACCTTC.

This clonotype was recorded many times. The chain is built from TRBV6-5 and TRBJ1-1; perhaps TRBD1 as D (6 bases). The CDR3 is made up of 14 amino acids. The V gene's germline CDR1 is MNHEY and CDR2 SVGAGI. Trimming shortened V by 0 bases and J by 5 bases, and 10 bases separated the two germline ends. The CDR3 protein is CASSYSGGGTEAFF. The CDR3 DNA follows: TGTGCCAGCAGTTACTCAGGGGGAGGGACTGAAGCTTTCTTT.

The rearrangement joins TRBV7-2 to TRBJ1-2; TRBD1 might be the D (5 bases). The germline CDR1 and CDR2 sequences are SGHTA and FQGNSA. V was shortened by 3 bases and J by 8 bases, with 16 bases between the two germline ends. This CDR3 has 14 residues. Written as DNA, the CDR3 is TGTGCCAGCAGCTTGGGTATGGGGCAGGGCGGCTACACCTTC. This sequence encodes CASSLGMGQGGYTF. The full variable domain, its missing parts supplied by reference TRBV7-2 and TRBJ1-2, is GAGVSQSPSNKVTEKGKDVELRCDPISGHTALYWYRQSLGQGLEFLIYFQGNSAPDKSGLPSDRFSAERTGGSVSTLTIQRTQQEDSAVYLCASSLGMGQGGYTFGSGTRLTVV.

In its sample, this clonotype was seen a few times. This chain links TRBV3-1 with TRBJ1-1; D is ambiguous. Trimming removed 4 bases at V and 0 bases at J, with 18 bases between. Per the germline V gene, CDR1 is LGHDT and CDR2 is YNNKEL (reference sequence). This CDR3 contains 17 residues. The CDR3 coding sequence is TGTGCCAGCAGCCCAGGTTTAGGTTATGCGTTGAACACTGAAGCTTTCTTT. Protein: CASSPGLGYALNTEAFF.

This clonotype was recorded many times. The chain has TRBV4-3 and TRBJ2-1; TRBD2 might be the D (6 bases). Trimming took off 0 bases at V and 7 bases at J, with 16 bases between the two ends. The CDR3 runs 16 residues. Per germline, CDR1 LGHNA and CDR2 YSLEER. This CDR3 reads CASSQDGGAIGNEQFF. CDR3 coding DNA: TGCGCCAGCAGCCAAGATGGAGGGGCAATCGGTAATGAGCAGTTCTTC.

This clonotype was found a few times. V and J are TRBV12-3 or TRBV12-4 and TRBJ2-1, with 8 positions matching TRBD2. V dropped 2 bases and J dropped 4; count of bases not matched to a gene: 13. The CDR3 runs to 18 residues. The DNA for the CDR3 is TGTGCCAGCAGTTTAAGGTCTGGTGGGACTAGGCATTACAATGAGCAGTTCTTC. As protein: CASSLRSGGTRHYNEQFF.

This clonotype was picked up a small number of times. CDR3 in amino acids: CASSPTSGRLNTEAFF. In nucleotides, the CDR3 is TGTGCCAGCAGCCCGACCTCGGGCCGCCTGAACACTGAAGCTTTCTTT. The V gene is TRBV3-1, the J gene TRBJ1-1; D ambiguous. This CDR3 contains 16 residues. V lost 4 bases, J lost 0 bases, and 15 bases lay in between. Germline loops: CDR1 LGHDT, CDR2 YNNKEL (reference sequence).

The rearrangement links TRBV20-1 to TRBJ2-3; D gene unclear. This CDR3 comprises 12 residues. The V and J ends lost 5 bases and 4 bases respectively, with 10 bases between them. Germline CDR1 DFQATT, CDR2 SNEGSKA (reference sequence). CDR3: CSAPDWPDTQYF. The CDR3 coding sequence is TGCAGTGCTCCTGATTGGCCAGATACGCAGTATTTT.

This clonotype occurred a few times. The chain couples TRBV24-1 to TRBJ1-1; 8 bases agree with TRBD1. The CDR3 is 18 amino acids. Germline-derived CDR1 and CDR2 are KGHDR and SFDVKD. Germline trimming cut 1 base from V and 0 bases from J; bases unmatched to any gene: 9. This chain's CDR3 is CATSDFRTGHYMNTEAFF. The CDR3 DNA sequence: TGTGCCACCAGTGATTTTCGGACAGGGCACTACATGAACACTGAAGCTTTCTTT.

This chain links TRBV11-2 with TRBJ1-1; D unresolved. Trimming stripped 1 base from V and 2 bases from J, with 8 bases between. The CDR3 contains 14 residues. The germline V gene has CDR1 SGHAT and CDR2 FQNNGV. The CDR3 spells CASSLAQYNTEAFF. The CDR3 DNA follows: TGTGCCAGCAGCTTAGCCCAGTATAACACTGAAGCTTTCTTT.

V usage is TRBV11-3 and J usage is TRBJ1-1; unclear D gene. The V gene's germline CDR1 is SGHNT and CDR2 YENEEA. The CDR3 loop spans 14 amino acids. V gave up 4 bases and J gave up 0 bases, with 9 bases separating them. The CDR3 protein is CASSSRTLNTEAFF. CDR3 nucleotides: TGTGCCAGCAGCTCACGGACTTTGAACACTGAAGCTTTCTTT.

This chain links TRBV7-8 with TRBJ2-1, with 8 nucleotides matching TRBD2. With 7 bases clipped from V and 0 bases from J, the junction kept 11 bases outside the gene matches. The CDR3 extends over 17 amino acids. Germline CDR1 is SGHVS and CDR2 is FQNEAQ. CDR3 DNA: TGTGCCAGCATCTCGGGACTAGGATCGTCCTCCTACAATGAGCAGTTCTTC. Translation gives CASISGLGSSSYNEQFF.

This rearrangement joins TRBV4-2 to TRBJ2-7; D is perhaps TRBD1 (7 bases). The V gene lost 0 bases and the J gene lost 6 bases, with 15 bases spanning the gap. The CDR3 totals 15 residues. Germline V gives CDR1 LGHNA, CDR2 YNFKEQ. The CDR3: CASSQDPGQGGEQYF. Here the CDR3 DNA reads TGTGCCAGCAGCCAAGATCCGGGGCAGGGGGGCGAGCAGTACTTC.

In its sample, this clonotype was seen a few times. V is TRBV24-1 and J is TRBJ2-3; 9 bases are shared with TRBD1. In germline, CDR1 is KGHDR, CDR2 SFDVKD. This CDR3 has 14 residues. Trimming took 5 bases from V and 3 from J; bases not matched to a gene: 2. CDR3 in amino acids: CATSVTGGTDTQYF. CDR3 nucleotides: TGTGCCACCAGTGTGACAGGGGGAACAGATACGCAGTATTTT.

The chain uses TRBV4-3 and TRBJ2-3; 7 bases align to TRBD1. The V segment lost 4 bases and the J segment 4 bases; nucleotides outside the gene matches: 5. This CDR3 is 14 amino acids long. Germline-derived CDR1 and CDR2 are LGHNA and YSLEER. The CDR3 protein is CASSLKTGSDTQYF. DNA for the CDR3: TGCGCCAGCAGCCTAAAGACAGGGTCAGATACGCAGTATTTT.

This chain links TRBV3-1 with TRBJ2-7; TRBD2 might be the D (5 bases). CDR1 and CDR2 (germline): LGHDT, YNNKEL (reference sequence). V lost 4 bases, J lost 8 bases, and 12 bases lay in between. CDR3 size: 12 residues. The CDR3 is CASSPEGVKQYF. DNA for the CDR3: TGTGCCAGCAGCCCCGAGGGAGTCAAGCAGTACTTC.

This clonotype came up a few times. The V call is TRBV12-5, the J call TRBJ2-4; TRBD2 might be the D (5 bases). Germline CDR1 reads LGHNT; CDR2 reads FRNRAP. Trimming pared 3 bases from V and 12 bases from J, leaving 12 bases between. The CDR3 extends over 12 amino acids. CDR3 in DNA: TGTGCTAGTGGTTTCGCCGGGAATCATCAGTACTTC. Translation gives CASGFAGNHQYF.

This clonotype has a handful of counts. This rearrangement joins TRBV5-1 to TRBJ2-3; the match to TRBD2 covers 11 bases. Trimming took 4 bases from V and 1 from J; bases not matched to a gene: 8. The germline V gene encodes CDR1 SGHRS and CDR2 YFSETQ. The CDR3 spans 17 residues. The CDR3 nucleotides are TGCGCCAGCAGCCTCCGGCCGACTAGCGGGGGCACAGATACGCAGTATTTT. This translates into CASSLRPTSGGTDTQYF.

This clonotype appeared a few times. J is TRBJ2-1 and V is TRBV29-1, with 10 bases identical to TRBD2. Unmatched junction bases numbered 9, after V lost 7 bases and J lost 3 bases. The germline CDR1 and CDR2 sequences are SQVTM and ANQGSEA. The CDR3 covers 15 residues. In DNA, the CDR3 is TGCAGCGCCGAATCTAGCGGGAGTTTCTACAATGAGCAGTTCTTC. This gives the protein CSAESSGSFYNEQFF.

This clonotype was observed a handful of times. The genes are TRBV11-2 and TRBJ2-7; 9 nucleotides align to TRBD1. In germline, CDR1 is SGHAT, CDR2 FQNNGV. V gave up 0 bases and J gave up 2 bases; unmatched junction bases: 5. The CDR3 sequence is 16 residues long. CDR3 nucleotides: TGTGCCAGCAGCTTAGAGAGGACAGGGGCCCCCTACGAGCAGTACTTC. Protein: CASSLERTGAPYEQYF.